The clone carrying this TCR beta chain was detected only a few times. V lost 7 bases, J lost 4 bases, and 16 bases lay in between. Per the germline V gene, CDR1 is SNHLY and CDR2 is FYNNEI. The CDR3 spans 14 residues. Only in-frame clones appear in the TCRdb table, and some are missing; sequencing was by immunoSEQ multiplex PCR. The top ten hold 11% of the sample, which has about 230,000 clones, just over 65% seen once. The data derive from a study of shared clonotypes between healthy human individuals. Study as a whole: Per-donor plates numbered three CD4 naive, three CD4 memory, two CD8 naive and one CD8 memory.

The TCR comes from a man aged 25 to 40 in good health. The sample was memory CD4+ T cells sorted from blood. Subset given: CD45RA-negative fraction. The chain uses TRBV2 and TRBJ1-1; no definite D call. The CDR3 region is CASTTPGESTEAFF. The DNA for the CDR3 is TGTGCCAGCACCACCCCCGGAGAGTCCACTGAAGCTTTCTTT.